The sample holds many counts of the clone carrying this TCR beta chain. This sample was taken from a study of regulatory T cells in long-lasting Graves disease. HTBI primers from iRepertoire and Arm-PCR of CDR3 regions yielded the TCR beta libraries. MiXCR, run by TCRdb on the multiplex PCR reads, gives a single entry per CDR3 protein. Here the sample spans about 450,000 distinct CDR3 sequences, 16% being singletons. Time point: newly diagnosed GD, antithyroid drugs for less than 3 months. From RNA extracted from PBMCs, the TCR library was made. The same data also contributed to another study, on T cells in Graves' hyperthyroidism and ophthalmopathy.

The source material was peripheral blood mononuclear cells (PBMCs), sampled at new diagnosis, from a patient treated with antithyroid drugs. The TCR was taken from a young woman with Graves disease.

The CDR3 region has the DNA TGTGCCAGCACACGGGGTTTAGGCACAGATACGCAGTATTTT. Its translation: CASTRGLGTDTQYF. The chain links TRBV18 to TRBJ2-3; possible D gene TRBD2, 5 bases. V shed 8 bases and J shed 1 base, with 13 bases lying between them. Germline CDR1 is KGHSH and CDR2 is LQKENI. This CDR3 contains 14 residues.